This T cell receptor beta chain stems from a study of T cell repertoires in cytomegalovirus infection. With regard to this clonotype: Its antigen is undetermined.

Per the germline V gene, CDR1 is SNHLY and CDR2 is FYNNEI. This CDR3 is 15 amino acids long. With 7 bases clipped from V and 9 bases from J, the junction kept 13 bases outside the gene matches. TCRdb processed the reads anew with MiXCR; each CDR3 protein has one entry. Altogether some 940,000 distinct CDR3 sequences are present, about a third being singletons, with the ten largest covering roughly an eighth. This TCR came from a human donor in good health (CMV status not recorded). Some clones in this sample may be carry-over from other donors' samples. J is TRBJ2-1 and V is TRBV2; 9 bases match TRBD1. The sequenced sample was cultured CD8+ T cells from PBMCs, obtained from culture after CMV antigen stimulation. The CDR3 nucleotides are TGTGCCAGCACCCCAGACAGGGGGACGACCGGTGAGCAGTTCTTC. This codes for CASTPDRGTTGEQFF.